This T cell receptor (beta chain) was captured in a study of beta chain features in type 1 diabetes. As for the study in general: Patients shared similar age, gender and cell yields with healthy donors.

There are a few counts of this clone. Trimming removed 0 bases from V and 1 base from J, with 9 bases in between. The CDR3 has 15 amino acids. CDR1 and CDR2 (germline): LGHNA, YSLEER. TCRB transcripts that were expressed got sequenced, as all of the isolated RNA had been reverse transcribed. The protocol was immunoSEQ multiplex PCR, while the TCRdb copy is restricted to in-frame clones and leaves out a portion. The sample comprises about half a million clones, about an eighth of which are singletons, and 0.045% to 0.06% rests with the top ten. CD45RO/CCR7/CD25/CD127/CD95/CD27 separated CD4+ naive, central memory, regulatory and stem cell-like memory cells by sorting.

This rearrangement joins TRBV4-3 to TRBJ1-1; the D is unclear. This receptor was obtained from a woman between 18 and 30 years old in good health. Input material: naive CD4+ T cells from blood. The CDR3 sequence: CASSQDRAGNTEAFF. DNA of the CDR3: TGCGCCAGCAGCCAAGATCGGGCCGGGAACACTGAAGCTTTCTTT.